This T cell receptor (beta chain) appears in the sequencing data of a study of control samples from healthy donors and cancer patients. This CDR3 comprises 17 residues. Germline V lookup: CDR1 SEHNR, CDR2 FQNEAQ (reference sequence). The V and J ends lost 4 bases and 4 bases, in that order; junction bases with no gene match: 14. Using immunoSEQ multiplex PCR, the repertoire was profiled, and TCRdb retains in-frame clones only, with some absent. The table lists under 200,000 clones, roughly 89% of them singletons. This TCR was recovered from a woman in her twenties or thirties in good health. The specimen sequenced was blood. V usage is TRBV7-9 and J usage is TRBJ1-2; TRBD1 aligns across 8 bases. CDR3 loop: CASSSGQGPPLSYGYTF. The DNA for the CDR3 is TGTGCCAGCAGCTCAGGACAGGGCCCACCCCTATCCTATGGCTACACCTTC.